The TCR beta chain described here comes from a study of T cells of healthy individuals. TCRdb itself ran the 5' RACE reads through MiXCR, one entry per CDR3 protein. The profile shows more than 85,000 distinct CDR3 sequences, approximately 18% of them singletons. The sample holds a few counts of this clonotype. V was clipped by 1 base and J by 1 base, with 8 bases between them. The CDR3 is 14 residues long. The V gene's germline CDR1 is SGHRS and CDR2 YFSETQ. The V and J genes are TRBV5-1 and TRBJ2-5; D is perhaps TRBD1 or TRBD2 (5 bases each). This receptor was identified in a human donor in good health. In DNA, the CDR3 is TGCGCCAGCAGCTTGAGGGACCGCCAAGAGACCCAGTACTTC. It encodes CASSLRDRQETQYF.